This T cell receptor beta chain was recorded in a study of T-cell memory formation after mild COVID-19. TCR alpha and TCR beta cDNA libraries carrying sample barcodes and UMIs came from 5'RACE with constant-segment primers. TCRdb reprocessed the 5' RACE reads with MiXCR, giving one entry per CDR3 protein. The table shows approximately 150,000 distinct CDR3 sequences, with 15% to 20% occurring only once. The CDR3 sequence is 16 residues long. The V end lost 2 bases, the J end lost 1 base, and 12 bases lay between the germline ends. Germline assignment: CDR1 SGDLS and CDR2 YYNGEE. Study observations and caveats: Cross-reactive memory apparently joined, as some responding clones appeared in pre-infection memory.

Points on this clonotype: Its specificity is unknown.

The specimen was PBMCs or a T cell subset sorted from them (not recorded which). The source of this sequence is an adult woman who had mild COVID-19 (a few samples of this study predate the infection). Cell type and time point are not known. This sequence joins TRBV9 and TRBJ2-2; tentative D call: TRBD2 (5 bases). Written as DNA, the CDR3 is TGTGCCAGCAGCGTTATACGCGCGGGGAACACCGGGGAGCTGTTTTTT. It specifies CASSVIRAGNTGELFF.